Listed here are 14 T cell receptor beta chains from one sample, sequenced in a study of early T cells in non-severe SARS-CoV-2 infection. TCRdb reprocessed the 5' RACE reads via MiXCR and lists one record per CDR3 protein. The data show some 28,000 distinct CDR3 sequences, about 5% seen once. Sequenced sample: whole blood. These receptors were taken from an adult who was a healthcare worker with PCR-confirmed SARS-CoV-2 infection or an uninfected control (not recorded which).

The table lists this clonotype with many counts. The chain has TRBV7-9 and TRBJ2-7; 9 bases agree with TRBD1. Trimming at V came to 0 bases and at J to 5 bases, leaving 11 bases not matched to a gene. Germline lookup yields CDR1 SEHNR and CDR2 FQNEAQ (reference sequence). The CDR3 covers 17 residues. The CDR3 coding sequence is TGTGCCAGCAGCTTAGCTGGAGCCGGGACAGGGCTCCACGAGCAGTACTTC. This sequence encodes CASSLAGAGTGLHEQYF.

The table lists this clonotype with many counts. This chain uses TRBV10-3 with TRBJ1-5, with 10 bases identical to TRBD1. From germline, CDR1 is ENHRY and CDR2 SYGVKD. Trimming removed 8 bases from V and 8 bases from J; junction bases left unmatched: 6. The CDR3 consists of 13 residues. The CDR3 DNA reads TGTGCCATCCACCGGGACAGGGGAGAGCCCCAGCATTTT. This gives the protein CAIHRDRGEPQHF.

This clonotype was counted many times. The V and J genes are TRBV28 and TRBJ1-4; no reliable D call. Germline values: CDR1 MDHEN, CDR2 SYDVKM. V lost 3 bases and J lost 4, with 12 bases in between. CDR3 size: 15 residues. The CDR3 bases are TGTGCCAGCAGTTTGAGTTCGGGTTATAATGAAAAACTGTTTTTT. Translated, it gives CASSLSSGYNEKLFF. The full variable domain, in which reference TRBV28 and TRBJ1-4 provide the parts outside the CDR3, is DVKVTQSSRYLVKRTGEKVFLECVQDMDHENMFWYRQDPGLGLRLIYFSYDVKMKEKGDIPEGYSVSREKKERFSLILESASTNQTSMYLCASSLSSGYNEKLFFGSGTQLSVL.

This clonotype was seen many times. The J gene is TRBJ2-1, the V gene TRBV20-1; D perhaps matches TRBD2 (7 bases). In germline, CDR1 is DFQATT, CDR2 SNEGSKA (reference sequence). The V end was cut by 0 bases, the J end by 3 bases, with 12 bases between. The CDR3 is 15 residues long. The CDR3 protein is CSARDGGALYNEQFF. The CDR3, as DNA: TGCAGTGCTAGAGATGGGGGGGCCCTCTACAATGAGCAGTTCTTC.

This clonotype was picked up many times. The V gene is TRBV2, the J gene TRBJ2-3; possibly TRBD2 for D (6 bases). There are 13 residues in the CDR3. Trimming took off 7 bases at V and 2 bases at J, with 10 bases between the two ends. Germline CDR1 and CDR2: SNHLY and FYNNEI. The DNA of the CDR3 is TGTGCCAGCACGGGAGACAACACAGATACGCAGTATTTT. It codes for CASTGDNTDTQYF.

This clonotype was seen at least ten times. CDR3 bases: TGCGCCAGCAGTGAGTCGACTCGCTACGAGCAGTACTTC. This translates into CASSESTRYEQYF. V and J are TRBV10-2 and TRBJ2-7, with D hard to call. Trimming took 0 bases from V and 3 from J, leaving 6 bases between them. Per germline, CDR1 WSHSY and CDR2 SAAADI. The CDR3 has 13 residues.

This clonotype was seen repeatedly, ten times or more. The V call is TRBV10-3, the J call TRBJ2-3; a weak D match, TRBD1 (6 bases). This CDR3 is built from 16 residues. The germline gives CDR1 ENHRY, CDR2 SYGVKD. The V end was cut by 3 bases, the J end by 5 bases, with 18 bases between. The CDR3 DNA reads as TGTGCCATCAGTGATCCAAACAGGGCCGACAGAGATACGCAGTATTTT. This translates into CAISDPNRADRDTQYF.

This clonotype was detected many times. The rearrangement uses TRBV7-6 and TRBJ1-5, with TRBD1 as a possible D gene (6 bases). This CDR3 is built from 15 residues. Looked up from germline, CDR1 is SGHVS and CDR2 is FNYEAQ. Between the trimmed V and J ends, which lost 2 bases and 5 bases, there was a span of 13 bases. The DNA for the CDR3 is TGTGCCAGCAGCTTATCAGGGGTCGGTGATCAGCCCCAGCATTTT. It is translated as CASSLSGVGDQPQHF.

At least ten counts were recorded for this clonotype. The gene calls are TRBV20-1 and TRBJ2-5; 8 bases fit TRBD2. Germline V gene data show CDR1 as DFQATT and CDR2 as SNEGSKA (reference sequence). The junction had 10 bases not matched to a gene; V was cut back by 0 bases and J by 4 bases. The CDR3 runs 16 residues. CDR3 coding DNA: TGCAGTGCTAGAGATGCCGGGAGGGGCGTTTCAGAGACCCAGTACTTC. Residues: CSARDAGRGVSETQYF.

There are many counts of this clonotype. The chain joins TRBV7-8 to TRBJ2-7; D ambiguous. CDR3 length equals 14 residues. Per germline, CDR1 SGHVS and CDR2 FQNEAQ. Trimming took 0 bases from V and 2 from J, leaving 8 bases between them. As DNA, the CDR3 is TGTGCCAGCAGCTTAGCGGTGAAAGCCTACGAGCAGTACTTC. It specifies CASSLAVKAYEQYF.

This clonotype was counted many times. This chain uses TRBV10-2 with TRBJ2-7; D is unresolved. The germline gives CDR1 WSHSY, CDR2 SAAADI. CDR3 length equals 12 residues. Trimming removed 6 bases at V and 4 bases at J, with 10 bases between. The CDR3 nucleotides read TGCGCCAGCAGCCCCTCATATTACGAGCAGTACTTC. As protein: CASSPSYYEQYF.

This clonotype was recorded many times. J is TRBJ2-7 and V is TRBV6-5; 8 nucleotides agree with TRBD1. The CDR3 extends over 15 amino acids. The J segment lost 3 bases and the V segment lost 0 bases, leaving 4 bases of the junction unmatched. Germline lookup yields CDR1 MNHEY and CDR2 SVGAGI. DNA for the CDR3: TGTGCCAGCAGTTACTCCCCGGGACAGGACTACGAGCAGTACTTC. Protein sequence: CASSYSPGQDYEQYF.

This clonotype was detected ten times or more. This chain's CDR3 is CASSVDPLGLVADTQYF. As DNA, the CDR3 is TGTGCCAGCAGCGTAGATCCCTTAGGACTAGTGGCAGATACGCAGTATTTT. The chain uses TRBV9 and TRBJ2-3; 7 nucleotides line up with TRBD2. The CDR3 consists of 17 residues. In germline, CDR1 is SGDLS, CDR2 YYNGEE. J lost 4 bases, V lost 0 bases, and 11 bases had no gene match. Combining the CDR3 with reference TRBV9 and TRBJ2-3 gives the whole variable domain DSGVTQTPKHLITATGQRVTLRCSPRSGDLSVYWYQQSLDQGLQFLIQYYNGEERAKGNILERFSAQQFPDLHSELNLSSLELGDSALYFCASSVDPLGLVADTQYFGPGTRLTVL.

This clonotype appeared many times. The CDR3 nucleotides read TGTGCCAGCAGGATACAAGGGGACCTAGCGGGAAACATTCAGTACTTC. This sequence encodes CASRIQGDLAGNIQYF. This chain links TRBV6-1 with TRBJ2-4, with 8 bases that match TRBD2. The germline V gene has CDR1 MNHNS and CDR2 SASEGT. V trimming: 6 bases; J trimming: 6 bases; junction bases outside the gene matches: 13. The CDR3 spans 16 residues.